The present TCR beta chain was sequenced within a study of T cell responses to AZD1222 COVID-19 vaccine. Study-wide findings and caveats: None of the repertoires were sampled until the peak T cell response had passed. CD4 TCRs covered the whole spike, strongest at regions 160-218 and 743-854. Rises in breadth and depth of Spike-specific TCRs came after two AZD1222 doses.

Sequenced by immunoSEQ multiplex PCR; TCRdb stores in-frame clones only, minus some. The sample comprises about 120,000 clones, approximately 92% of which are singletons, and 14% rests with the top ten. Of note for this clone: Its matching antigen is unknown.

CDR3 length: 13 residues. CDR1 MNHEY and CDR2 SMNVEV come from the germline V gene (reference sequence). V lost 7 bases to trimming and J lost 2 bases, with 11 bases between them. The source material was peripheral blood, sampled on day 0 of AZD1222 vaccination. The V gene is TRBV27, the J gene TRBJ1-1; no definite D call. The clonotype comes from an adult in good health. The chain's CDR3 is CASTFGPNTEAFF. CDR3 nucleotides: TGTGCCAGCACCTTCGGCCCCAACACTGAAGCTTTCTTT.